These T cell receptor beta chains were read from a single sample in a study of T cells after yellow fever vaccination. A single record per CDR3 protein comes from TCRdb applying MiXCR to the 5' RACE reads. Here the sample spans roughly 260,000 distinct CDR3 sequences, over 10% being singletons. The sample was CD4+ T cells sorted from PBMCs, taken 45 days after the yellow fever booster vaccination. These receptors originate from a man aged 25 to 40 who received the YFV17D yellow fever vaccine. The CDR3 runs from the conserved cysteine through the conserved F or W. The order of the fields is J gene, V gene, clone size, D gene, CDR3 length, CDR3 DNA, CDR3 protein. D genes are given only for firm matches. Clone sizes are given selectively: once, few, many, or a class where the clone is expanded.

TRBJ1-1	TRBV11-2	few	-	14	TGTGCCAGCCTGTCTTCGGCAGTGAACACTGAAGCTTTCTTT	CASLSSAVNTEAFF
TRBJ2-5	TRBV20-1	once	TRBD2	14	TGCAGTGCTCCCATAGCGGGAGTTCAAGAGACCCAGTACTTC	CSAPIAGVQETQYF
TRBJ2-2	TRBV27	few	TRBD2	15	TGTGCCAGCAGGGTGACTAGCGGGAATGCCGGGGAGCTGTTTTTT	CASRVTSGNAGELFF
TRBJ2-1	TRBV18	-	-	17	TGTGCCAGCTCACCCCCTGATGGCAGGGCAATCTACAATGAGCAGTTCTTC	CASSPPDGRAIYNEQFF
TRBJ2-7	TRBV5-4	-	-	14	TGTGCCAGCAGCTCCGAGAGGGACTCCTACGAGCAGTACTTC	CASSSERDSYEQYF
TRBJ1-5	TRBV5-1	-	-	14	TGCGCCAGTAGCGTGGAATCTGGCAATCAGACCCAGCATTTT	CASSVESGNQTQHF
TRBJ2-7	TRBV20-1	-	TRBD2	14	TGCAGTGCTAGTATAGCGGGAGGGGTCTACGAGCAGTACTTC	CSASIAGGVYEQYF
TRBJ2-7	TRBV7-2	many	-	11	TGTGCCAGCAGCCCCTTTGGGGAGCAGTACTTC	CASSPFGEQYF
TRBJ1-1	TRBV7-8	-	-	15	TGTGCCAGCAGCTCAGAGGCGGGAAGTGGCACTGAAGCTTTCTTT	CASSSEAGSGTEAFF
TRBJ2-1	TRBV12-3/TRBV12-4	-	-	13	TGTGCCAGCAAAGGGGGATCCTACAATGAGCAGTTCTTC	CASKGGSYNEQFF
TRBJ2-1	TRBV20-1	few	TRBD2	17	TGCAGTGCCCTCAACCTACGGGCTAGCGGGATTGGCAATGAGCAGTTCTTC	CSALNLRASGIGNEQFF
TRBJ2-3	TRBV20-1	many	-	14	TGCAGTGCTACCTGGCAGGGACGATTAGATACGCAGTATTTT	CSATWQGRLDTQYF
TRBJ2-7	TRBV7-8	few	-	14	TGTGCCAGCAGCTTAATTGGGGTTGCCTACGAGCAGTACTTC	CASSLIGVAYEQYF
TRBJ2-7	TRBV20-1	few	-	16	TGCAGTGCGCAAGACACGGTACGAAACAGGTTCGACGAGCAGTACTTC	CSAQDTVRNRFDEQYF
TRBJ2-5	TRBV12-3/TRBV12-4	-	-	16	TGTGCCAGCAGTTCTCGCCCCAGGACAGAGCAAGAGACCCAGTACTTC	CASSSRPRTEQETQYF
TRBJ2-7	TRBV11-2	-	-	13	TGTGCCAGCAGATTAGTGGTCTACTACGAGCAGTACTTC	CASRLVVYYEQYF
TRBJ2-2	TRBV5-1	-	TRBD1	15	TGCGCCAGCAGCCCGGACAGGGTGAACACCGGGGAGCTGTTTTTT	CASSPDRVNTGELFF
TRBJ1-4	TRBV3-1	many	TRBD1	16	TGTGCCAGCAGCCAAGATTCGGGGACAGGGGTTGAAAAACTGTTTTTT	CASSQDSGTGVEKLFF
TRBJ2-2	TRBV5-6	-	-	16	TGTGCCAGCAGCTTGGGGTTTATCGGGAACACCGGGGAGCTGTTTTTT	CASSLGFIGNTGELFF
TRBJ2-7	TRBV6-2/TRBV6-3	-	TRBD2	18	TGTGCCAGCAGTTACTCCCAGACCGGGACTAGCGGATTCTACGAGCAGTACTTC	CASSYSQTGTSGFYEQYF
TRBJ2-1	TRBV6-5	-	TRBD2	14	TGTGCCAGCAGTTACGGCCTAGCGGGGGTAGAGCAGTTCTTC	CASSYGLAGVEQFF
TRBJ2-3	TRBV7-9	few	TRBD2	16	TGTGCCAGCAGCCATGGGGGACTAGCGGTCACAGATACGCAGTATTTT	CASSHGGLAVTDTQYF
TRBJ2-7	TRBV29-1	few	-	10	TGCAGCGTCGGAAACCACGAGCAGTACTTC	CSVGNHEQYF
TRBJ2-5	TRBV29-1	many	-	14	TGCAGCGTTGAAAACCCAGGGGGGAGGGAGACCCAGTACTTC	CSVENPGGRETQYF
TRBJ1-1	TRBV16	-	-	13	TGTGCCAGCAGCCAGGGAACTAGGGGTGAAGCTTTCTTT	CASSQGTRGEAFF
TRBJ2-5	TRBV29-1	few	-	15	TGCAGCGTTGAAGGGGCGGGGGCTGCGCGAGAGACCCAGTACTTC	CSVEGAGAARETQYF
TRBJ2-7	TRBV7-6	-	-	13	TGTGCCAGCAGCCCGAGCGGCCCCTACGAGCAGTACTTC	CASSPSGPYEQYF
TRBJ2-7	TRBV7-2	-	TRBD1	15	TGTGCCAGCAGCTTAGCCGGGACAGAGGCCTACGAGCAGTACTTC	CASSLAGTEAYEQYF
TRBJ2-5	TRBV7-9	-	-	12	TGTGCCACGGTCAGGGGCCAAGAGACCCAGTACTTC	CATVRGQETQYF
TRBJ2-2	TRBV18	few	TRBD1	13	TGTGCCGAAGGGGACAGCCTGACCGGGGAGCTGTTTTTT	CAEGDSLTGELFF
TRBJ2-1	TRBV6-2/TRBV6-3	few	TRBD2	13	TGTGCCAGCATCCTAAGCGGGAGTCATGAGCAGTTCTTC	CASILSGSHEQFF
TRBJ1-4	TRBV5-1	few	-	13	TGCGCCAGCAGCTGGGCAACTAATGAAAAACTGTTTTTT	CASSWATNEKLFF
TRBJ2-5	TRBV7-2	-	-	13	TGTGCCAGCAGCCGTAGCAGCTCAGAGACCCAGTACTTC	CASSRSSSETQYF
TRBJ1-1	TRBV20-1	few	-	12	TGCAGTGCTCTCGCTCGGGGCACTGAAGCTTTCTTT	CSALARGTEAFF